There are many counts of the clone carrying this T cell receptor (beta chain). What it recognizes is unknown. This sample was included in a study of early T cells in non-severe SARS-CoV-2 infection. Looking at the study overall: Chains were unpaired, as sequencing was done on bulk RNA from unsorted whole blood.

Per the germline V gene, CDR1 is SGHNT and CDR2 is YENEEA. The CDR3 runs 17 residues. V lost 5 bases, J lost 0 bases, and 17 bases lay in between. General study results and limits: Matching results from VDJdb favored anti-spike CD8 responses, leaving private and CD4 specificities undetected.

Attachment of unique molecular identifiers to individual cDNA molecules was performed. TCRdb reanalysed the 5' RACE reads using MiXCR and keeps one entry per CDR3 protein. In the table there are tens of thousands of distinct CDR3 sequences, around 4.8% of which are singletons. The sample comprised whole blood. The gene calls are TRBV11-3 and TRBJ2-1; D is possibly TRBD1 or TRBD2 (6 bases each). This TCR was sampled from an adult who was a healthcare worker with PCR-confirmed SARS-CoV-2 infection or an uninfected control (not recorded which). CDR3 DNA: TGTGCCAGCAGCCCCCGGGGGCGGGCGGGCTCCTACAATGAGCAGTTCTTC. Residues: CASSPRGRAGSYNEQFF.